What follows are 32 T cell receptor beta chains derived from one specimen sequenced in a study of T cells after posttransplantation cyclophosphamide (dated by TCRdb to 2015 to 2016). Preparation of the library involved the immunoSEQ multiplex PCR assay. The table comes from immuneACCESS by way of TCRdb, which keeps in-frame sequences with V and J called. Part of the clones is missing from these tables; in studies checked, under half for an unresolved V gene and the rest for unknown reasons. The table for this sample lists about 30,000 clones, none of them counted only once. 4.8% of the sample comes from the top ten. Specimen: PBMCs. The receptors stem from a woman aged 25 to 39 in good health and a related stem cell transplant donor.

This clone was seen repeatedly, ten times or more. The CDR3 nucleotides are TGTGCCAGCAGCCAAGATGAGACTAGCGGGTACGAGCAGTACTTC. Translation gives CASSQDETSGYEQYF. The genes are TRBV4-2 and TRBJ2-7; 10 bases fit TRBD2. CDR1 and CDR2 from the germline V gene are LGHNA and YNFKEQ. The CDR3 contains 15 residues. The V and J ends lost 0 bases and 4 bases, in that order; junction bases with no gene match: 3.

This clone was seen more than once but under ten times. CDR3 sequence reads: CASSYRGVRETQYF. The CDR3 DNA reads TGTGCCAGCAGTTACAGGGGAGTAAGGGAGACCCAGTACTTC. The rearrangement uses TRBV6-2 or TRBV6-3 and TRBJ2-5; D might be TRBD1 or TRBD2, each matching 5 bases. CDR1 is MNHEY and CDR2 is SVGEGT in the germline V gene. CDR3 length: 14 residues. V was trimmed by 2 bases and J by 5 bases, leaving 12 bases between them.

At least ten counts were recorded for this clone. The genes are TRBV28 and TRBJ2-5, with 8 bases identical to TRBD2. The CDR3 extends over 13 amino acids. The germline CDR1 and CDR2 sequences are MDHEN and SYDVKM. The V and J ends lost 6 bases and 4 bases, in that order; junction bases with no gene match: 4. The CDR3 bases are TGTGCCAGCAGCCGGGGGGGCGCAGAGACCCAGTACTTC. It encodes CASSRGGAETQYF.

Only a few counts were recorded for this clone. The chain is built from TRBV5-1 and TRBJ2-2, with D perhaps TRBD1 (7 bases). V lost 4 bases and J lost 3, with 16 bases in between. The CDR3 contains 16 residues. Germline CDR1 SGHRS, CDR2 YFSETQ. Here the CDR3 reads CASSGGTERYTGELFF. The CDR3 nucleotides read TGCGCCAGCAGCGGGGGGACAGAAAGATACACCGGGGAGCTGTTTTTT.

This clone was observed a few times. The genes are TRBV12-3 or TRBV12-4 and TRBJ2-5, with D tentatively TRBD2 (7 bases). The CDR3 has 14 residues. Trimming pared 3 bases from V and 5 bases from J, leaving 13 bases between. The CDR3 bases are TGTGCCAGCAGTTTCTGGGGGGGGCGGGAGACCCAGTACTTC. Encoded protein: CASSFWGGRETQYF.

This clone was found many times. The V gene is TRBV9, the J gene TRBJ1-3; 7 nucleotides line up with TRBD1. CDR3 length: 16 residues. The germline V gene encodes CDR1 SGDLS and CDR2 YYNGEE. V shed 1 base, J shed 0 bases, and the junction held 4 bases outside the gene matches. In DNA, the CDR3 is TGTGCCAGCAGCGTATCGAGACAGGGCTCTGGAAACACCATATATTTT. Residues: CASSVSRQGSGNTIYF.

In this sample, this clone turned up many times. This chain joins TRBV4-3 and TRBJ1-6; D may be TRBD1 (5 bases). Germline V gene data show CDR1 as LGHNA and CDR2 as YSLEER. The V end was cut by 0 bases, the J end by 10 bases, with 13 bases between. The CDR3 is 15 amino acids. The CDR3 region is CASSQDQGLESPLHF. CDR3 sequence (DNA): TGCGCCAGCAGCCAAGATCAGGGTTTGGAATCACCCCTCCACTTT.

This clone was found many times. V gene TRBV7-2 combines with J gene TRBJ2-2; D not certain. This CDR3 spans 16 amino acids. Germline V gene sequence: CDR1 SGHTA, CDR2 FQGNSA. V shed 2 bases and J shed 4 bases, with 14 bases lying between them. The CDR3 protein is CASSLRAVPFTGELFF. The CDR3 DNA reads as TGTGCCAGCAGCTTAAGAGCCGTCCCCTTCACCGGGGAGCTGTTTTTT.

This clone has a count of ten or more. The chain links TRBV5-4 to TRBJ1-2, with a weak D call TRBD1 (6 bases). The CDR3 runs to 16 residues. Germline loops: CDR1 SGHNT, CDR2 YYREEE (reference sequence). V dropped 2 bases and J dropped 0 bases, with 14 bases sitting between them. The CDR3 sequence: CASSFPGEGANYGYTF. The CDR3 coding sequence is TGTGCCAGCAGCTTCCCAGGGGAGGGGGCTAACTATGGCTACACCTTC.

This clone occurred many times. The chain links TRBV5-4 to TRBJ2-3; 13 positions agree with TRBD2. The length of the CDR3 is 15 residues. Per the germline V gene, CDR1 is SGHNT and CDR2 is YYREEE (reference sequence). Trimming at V came to 3 bases and at J to 4 bases, leaving 2 bases not matched to a gene. Here the CDR3 reads CASSSGLAGPDTQYF. In nucleotides, the CDR3 is TGTGCCAGCAGCTCGGGACTAGCGGGGCCAGATACGCAGTATTTT.

The table lists this clone with many counts. In DNA, the CDR3 is TGTGCCAGTAGTATAAGCGGGGGGGCCCGGGAGACCCAGTACTTC. This translates into CASSISGGARETQYF. This rearrangement joins TRBV19 to TRBJ2-5; 10 bases agree with TRBD2. This CDR3 has 15 residues. The V gene end was trimmed by 2 bases and the J gene end by 5 bases; junction bases not matched to a gene: 5. CDR1 and CDR2 from the germline V gene are LNHDA and SQIVND (reference sequence).

This sequence joins TRBV29-1 and TRBJ1-5; 11 nucleotides align to TRBD1. Trimming at V came to 6 bases and at J to 11 bases, leaving 15 bases not matched to a gene. Looked up from germline, CDR1 is SQVTM and CDR2 is ANQGSEA. This CDR3 has 15 amino acids. The CDR3 is CSVTHGTGGLGAQHF. The CDR3 coding sequence is TGCAGCGTAACCCACGGGACAGGGGGTCTGGGTGCCCAGCATTTT.

This clone was detected a few times. This chain uses TRBV9 with TRBJ1-1, with TRBD1 matching 8 bases. CDR1 is SGDLS and CDR2 is YYNGEE in the germline V gene. This CDR3 spans 12 amino acids. V shed 3 bases, J shed 8 bases, and the junction held 3 bases outside the gene matches. The CDR3 DNA reads as TGTGCCAGCAGCGGCCGGGACAGGGAAGCTTTCTTT. Translated: CASSGRDREAFF.

This clone was observed at least ten times. The CDR3 coding sequence is TGTGCCAGCAGTTTCGAGCGGGGCGGAAATGAAAAACTGTTTTTT. Translating it yields CASSFERGGNEKLFF. The V gene is TRBV28, the J gene TRBJ1-4; D might be TRBD1 (5 bases). Trimming cost V 3 bases and J 5 bases, with 13 bases left between them. This CDR3 is built from 15 residues. CDR1 and CDR2 (germline): MDHEN, SYDVKM.

The sample holds many counts of this clone. CDR3: CASSVDGGESEKLFF. In nucleotides, the CDR3 is TGTGCCAGCAGCGTAGACGGGGGTGAGAGTGAAAAACTGTTTTTT. The rearrangement links TRBV9 to TRBJ1-4; D perhaps matches TRBD1 (5 bases). This CDR3 contains 15 residues. Germline lookup yields CDR1 SGDLS and CDR2 YYNGEE. The V end was cut by 0 bases, the J end by 7 bases, with 13 bases between.

This clone appeared many times. The chain recombines TRBV19 with TRBJ1-2; tentative D call: TRBD1 (5 bases). Germline assignment: CDR1 LNHDA and CDR2 SQIVND (reference sequence). V lost 4 bases, J lost 5 bases, and 11 bases lay in between. The CDR3 covers 13 residues. CDR3 loop: CASSRQGDYGYTF. As DNA, the CDR3 is TGTGCCAGTAGTAGGCAGGGCGATTATGGCTACACCTTC. The full variable domain, in which reference TRBV19 and TRBJ1-2 provide the parts outside the CDR3, is DGGITQSPKYLFRKEGQNVTLSCEQNLNHDAMYWYRQDPGQGLRLIYYSQIVNDFQKGDIAEGYSVSREKKESFPLTVTSAQKNPTAFYLCASSRQGDYGYTFGSGTRLTVV.

Many counts were recorded for this clone. This chain connects TRBV10-1 to TRBJ1-1; TRBD1 is a possible D gene (6 bases). The V gene's germline CDR1 is WNHNN and CDR2 SYGVQD (reference sequence). The V end lost 6 bases, the J end lost 6 bases, and 17 bases lay between the germline ends. The CDR3 runs to 14 residues. Here the CDR3 reads CASSGGGQGAEAFF. The CDR3 DNA follows: TGCGCCAGCAGCGGTGGGGGCCAAGGAGCTGAAGCTTTCTTT.

This clone was seen ten or more times. This rearrangement joins TRBV2 to TRBJ2-2, with TRBD1 matching 7 bases. The V gene end was trimmed by 2 bases and the J gene end by 1 base; junction bases not matched to a gene: 1. The CDR3 has 15 residues. The V gene's germline CDR1 is SNHLY and CDR2 FYNNEI. The DNA of the CDR3 is TGTGCCAGCAGTGAACCAGGGGGGAACACCGGGGAGCTGTTTTTT. Translated, it gives CASSEPGGNTGELFF. The full variable domain, with the rest looked up from reference TRBV2 and TRBJ2-2, is EPEVTQTPSHQVTQMGQEVILRCVPISNHLYFYWYRQILGQKVEFLVSFYNNEISEKSEIFDDQFSVERPDGSNFTLKIRSTKLEDSAMYFCASSEPGGNTGELFFGEGSRLTVL.

This clone was observed many times. This chain uses TRBV27 with TRBJ2-7; TRBD1 matches 7 bases. The germline gives CDR1 MNHEY, CDR2 SMNVEV (reference sequence). After removal of 6 bases from V and 3 bases from J, the junction contained 5 bases not matched to a gene. The CDR3 length is 13 residues. Here the CDR3 reads CASSYRDSYEQYF. In DNA, the CDR3 is TGTGCCAGCAGCTACCGGGACAGCTACGAGCAGTACTTC.

There are many counts of this clone. The V and J genes are TRBV18 and TRBJ1-6; unclear D gene. The CDR3 covers 15 residues. CDR1 and CDR2 (germline): KGHSH, LQKENI. Trimming took off 6 bases at V and 2 bases at J, with 11 bases between the two ends. The CDR3 DNA reads TGTGCCAGCTCCCTCACAGAAGCCTATAATTCACCCCTCCACTTT. Its protein product is CASSLTEAYNSPLHF.

This clone was detected ten times or more. The CDR3 DNA is TGTGCCAGCAGCGTAGGGGGGACAGGGTCCAATGAGCAGTTCTTC. Translated, it gives CASSVGGTGSNEQFF. The chain combines TRBV9 with TRBJ2-1; 9 bases map to TRBD1. The CDR3 loop spans 15 amino acids. Germline trimming cut 0 bases from V and 6 bases from J; bases unmatched to any gene: 4. CDR1 and CDR2 (germline): SGDLS, YYNGEE.

This clone came up many times. This sequence joins TRBV20-1 and TRBJ1-1; D unresolved. The CDR3 is made up of 11 amino acids. The V end lost 6 bases, the J end lost 3 bases, and 8 bases lay between the germline ends. From germline, CDR1 is DFQATT and CDR2 SNEGSKA (reference sequence). The DNA for the CDR3 is TGCAGTGCGTCGGGTGACACTGAAGCTTTCTTT. As protein: CSASGDTEAFF.

This clone was recorded at least ten times. The chain is built from TRBV6-6 and TRBJ1-1; TRBD1 might be the D (6 bases). CDR3 size: 14 residues. Looked up from germline, CDR1 is MNHNY and CDR2 is SVGAGI (reference sequence). Trimming shortened V by 1 base and J by 6 bases, and 12 bases separated the two germline ends. The CDR3 sequence is CASSYWTENSEAFF. CDR3 in DNA: TGTGCCAGCAGTTACTGGACAGAGAATTCTGAAGCTTTCTTT.

This clone was seen repeatedly, ten times or more. This chain joins TRBV7-3 and TRBJ2-2, with D perhaps matching TRBD1 (6 bases). The V end lost 5 bases, the J end lost 7 bases, and 17 bases lay between the germline ends. The CDR3 has 15 residues. Looked up from germline, CDR1 is SGHTA and CDR2 is FQGTGA. The CDR3 protein is CASSPQQGLIGELFF. CDR3 sequence (DNA): TGTGCCAGCAGCCCTCAACAGGGATTGATCGGGGAGCTGTTTTTT.

In this sample, this clone turned up many times. The genes are TRBV12-3 or TRBV12-4 and TRBJ1-1; 7 nucleotides agree with TRBD1. V was clipped by 6 bases and J by 7 bases; unmatched bases: 5. The CDR3 runs to 12 residues. CDR3 residues: CASSSGGYEAFF. The CDR3 DNA sequence: TGTGCCAGCAGCTCAGGGGGGTATGAAGCTTTCTTT.

Only a few counts were recorded for this clone. V is TRBV5-6 and J is TRBJ2-5; D might be TRBD2 (5 bases). Germline lookup yields CDR1 SGHDT and CDR2 YYEEEE. The CDR3 extends over 14 amino acids. V gave up 2 bases and J gave up 1 base, with 9 bases separating them. The CDR3 loop is CASSFGGLQETQYF. CDR3 sequence (DNA): TGTGCCAGCAGCTTCGGCGGACTCCAAGAGACCCAGTACTTC.

This clone came up a few times. The gene calls are TRBV12-3 or TRBV12-4 and TRBJ1-5; 8 nucleotides agree with TRBD1. This CDR3 has 14 residues. V was clipped by 3 bases and J by 2 bases; unmatched bases: 0. CDR3 sequence: CASSLGQGNQPQHF. CDR3 nucleotide sequence: TGTGCCAGCAGTTTGGGACAGGGCAATCAGCCCCAGCATTTT.

The V call is TRBV11-2, the J call TRBJ2-2, with 7 bases identical to TRBD1. V lost 5 bases to trimming and J lost 0 bases; unmatched junction nucleotides: 9. The CDR3 covers 17 residues. In germline, CDR1 is SGHAT, CDR2 FQNNGV. The CDR3 sequence is CASSHWPGTANTGELFF. CDR3 nucleotides: TGTGCCAGCAGCCATTGGCCCGGGACAGCGAACACCGGGGAGCTGTTTTTT.

This clone was observed at least ten times. The chain employs TRBV6-6 and TRBJ1-2, with D tentatively TRBD1 (6 bases). V dropped 6 bases and J dropped 4 bases, with 18 bases sitting between them. The CDR3 length is 15 residues. Germline CDR1 reads MNHNY; CDR2 reads SVGAGI (reference sequence). Here the CDR3 DNA reads TGTGCCAGCAGAGAGCGACAGGCTAACGCCTATGGCTACACCTTC. Translation gives CASRERQANAYGYTF.

This clone was detected a few times. This chain links TRBV5-1 with TRBJ2-3; D ambiguous. Germline V CDR1 and CDR2: SGHRS, YFSETQ. Trimming removed 2 bases from V and 2 bases from J, with 12 bases in between. The CDR3 loop spans 15 amino acids. The CDR3, as DNA: TGCGCCAGCAGCTTACGAATCCCACACACAGATACGCAGTATTTT. Residues: CASSLRIPHTDTQYF.

This clone was recorded many times. The genes are TRBV6-6 and TRBJ1-1; a possible D gene is TRBD1 (5 bases). The CDR3 consists of 14 residues. CDR1 is MNHNY, CDR2 SVGAGI, per germline (reference sequence). The V gene lost 6 bases and the J gene lost 0 bases, with 11 bases spanning the gap. The CDR3 bases are TGTGCCAGCAGAAGACAGACCATGAACACTGAAGCTTTCTTT. Translated, it gives CASRRQTMNTEAFF.

In its sample, this clone was seen many times. The V gene is TRBV5-5, the J gene TRBJ2-3; 8 positions match TRBD2. Germline-derived CDR1 and CDR2 are SGHKS and YYEKEE (reference sequence). The J segment lost 2 bases and the V segment lost 3 bases, leaving 8 bases of the junction unmatched. CDR3 length equals 16 residues. CDR3 amino acids: CASSSTGTRLTDTQYF. DNA for the CDR3: TGTGCCAGCAGCTCAACCGGGACTAGACTCACAGATACGCAGTATTTT.